Listed here are 6 T cell receptor beta chains from one sample, sequenced in a study of T cells in Graves' hyperthyroidism and ophthalmopathy. Amplified regions were TCR beta CDR3 sequences from RNA transcripts. A set of HTBI primers served as the primers for a first-round RT-PCR of the TCR CDR3. TCRdb passed the multiplex PCR reads through MiXCR, listing each CDR3 protein once. The repertoire holds hundreds of thousands of distinct CDR3 sequences, with about 19% as singletons. The sample consisted of blood. The source of these receptors is a woman aged 45-60 years with Graves' hyperthyroidism that later progressed to Graves' ophthalmopathy.

This clonotype was picked up many times. The rearrangement joins TRBV5-1 to TRBJ1-2, with no clear D. Germline V gives CDR1 SGHRS, CDR2 YFSETQ. CDR3 length: 15 amino acids. Trimming removed 0 bases at V and 0 bases at J, with 9 bases between. CDR3 nucleotide sequence: TGCGCCAGCAGCTTGGCCTCGGCAGCTAACTATGGCTACACCTTC. Encoded protein: CASSLASAANYGYTF. Using reference TRBV5-1 and TRBJ1-2 for the parts outside the CDR3, the full variable domain is KAGVTQTPRYLIKTRGQQVTLSCSPISGHRSVSWYQQTPGQGLQFLFEYFSETQRNKGNFPGRFSGRQFSNSRSEMNVSTLELGDSALYLCASSLASAANYGYTFGSGTRLTVV.

The chain recombines TRBV2 with TRBJ1-4; D unclear. The CDR3 has 15 residues. Trimming stripped 6 bases from V and 10 bases from J, with 21 bases between. Germline V lookup: CDR1 SNHLY, CDR2 FYNNEI. CDR3 nucleotide sequence: TGTGCCAGCAGGACAACGCGTGGTTCGCCAGGAAAACTGTTTTTT. It encodes CASRTTRGSPGKLFF.

This sequence joins TRBV5-1 and TRBJ2-2; no definite D call. This CDR3 is 14 amino acids long. Germline CDR1 and CDR2: SGHRS and YFSETQ. The V end lost 4 bases, the J end lost 4 bases, and 11 bases lay between the germline ends. CDR3 residues: CASSPPFSTGELFF. The CDR3 DNA follows: TGCGCCAGCAGCCCACCCTTTAGCACCGGGGAGCTGTTTTTT.

V and J are TRBV14 and TRBJ2-2, with D hard to call. The germline V gene encodes CDR1 SGHDN and CDR2 FVKESK. The CDR3 length is 14 residues. V lost 5 bases, J lost 8 bases, and 15 bases lay in between. The DNA for the CDR3 is TGTGCCAGCAGCAATATTTTTCCTCCGGGGGAGCTGTTTTTT. This gives the protein CASSNIFPPGELFF.

V is TRBV29-1 and J is TRBJ2-7; 9 bases match TRBD1. Germline assignment: CDR1 SQVTM and CDR2 ANQGSEA. CDR3 length: 15 amino acids. With 6 bases clipped from V and 3 bases from J, the junction kept 12 bases outside the gene matches. CDR3 loop: CSVERMMGQGYEQYF. The CDR3 DNA follows: TGCAGCGTCGAACGTATGATGGGACAGGGCTACGAGCAGTACTTC.

This clonotype has ten or more counts. The chain carries TRBV11-1 and TRBJ2-3, with 7 positions matching TRBD1. This CDR3 has 15 amino acids. Trimming at V came to 4 bases and at J to 0 bases, leaving 4 bases not matched to a gene. Germline lookup yields CDR1 SGHAT and CDR2 FQDESV (reference sequence). CDR3 region: CASSSPTGSTDTQYF. CDR3 DNA sequence: TGTGCCAGCAGCTCGCCGACAGGGAGCACAGATACGCAGTATTTT.